These 27 T cell receptor beta chains were sequenced from one sample in a study of T cell responses to AZD1222 COVID-19 vaccine. The assay was immunoSEQ multiplex PCR, and TCRdb's table has in-frame clones only and misses some. Of 100,000 to 150,000 clones listed, 75% to 90% are singletons. Sequenced here: peripheral blood, sampled on day 0 of AZD1222 vaccination. These receptors all come from an adult in good health.

V usage is TRBV5-4 and J usage is TRBJ2-1; no reliable D call. The CDR3 covers 16 residues. CDR1 SGHNT and CDR2 YYREEE come from the germline V gene (reference sequence). V was pared by 4 bases and J by 5 bases, with 19 bases between. CDR3 loop: CASSPTPGVLHNEQFF. Written as DNA, the CDR3 is TGTGCCAGCAGCCCCACACCTGGGGTGCTTCACAATGAGCAGTTCTTC.

V gene TRBV12-3 or TRBV12-4 combines with J gene TRBJ1-5; the D gene is possibly TRBD1 (5 bases). This CDR3 has 12 residues. Trimming cost V 3 bases and J 7 bases, with 7 bases left between them. The CDR3 DNA sequence: TGTGCCAGCAGTTTCAACAGGCAGCCCCAGCATTTT. Its protein is CASSFNRQPQHF.

The CDR3 DNA follows: TGTGCCAGCAGCCCTCGACAAGTCGTGGATTCACCCCTCCACTTT. The encoded protein is CASSPRQVVDSPLHF. The rearrangement uses TRBV7-9 and TRBJ1-6, with D hard to call. With 5 bases removed from V and 8 bases from J, the gap between germline ends came to 16 bases. Germline assignment: CDR1 SEHNR and CDR2 FQNEAQ (reference sequence). CDR3 length: 15 residues.

In DNA form, the CDR3 reads TGTGCCAGCAGTTCGACAGGCTTTAGCACTGAAGCTTTCTTT. Protein: CASSSTGFSTEAFF. J is TRBJ1-1 and V is TRBV6-4; TRBD1 is a possible D gene (6 bases). Germline V gives CDR1 MRHNA, CDR2 SNTAGT. V lost 5 bases, J lost 4 bases, and 14 bases lay in between. The CDR3 consists of 14 residues.

The chain employs TRBV6-2 or TRBV6-3 and TRBJ2-1; D tentatively reads TRBD1 or TRBD2 (6 bases each). The V gene lost 1 base and the J gene lost 16 bases, with 17 bases spanning the gap. There are 13 residues in the CDR3. CDR1 MNHEY and CDR2 SVGEGT come from the germline V gene. In DNA, the CDR3 is TGTGCCAGCAGTTACTTAGGGGGGTCCCCCATCTTCTTC. This sequence encodes CASSYLGGSPIFF.

CDR3 region: CASSQDVVSGYTF. The CDR3, as DNA: TGCGCCAGCAGCCAAGATGTGGTCTCTGGCTACACCTTC. The rearrangement links TRBV4-1 to TRBJ1-2; D call uncertain. The CDR3 runs 13 residues. V lost 0 bases and J lost 7, with 9 bases in between. Germline V gene lookup returns CDR1 MGHRA and CDR2 YSYEKL.

The rearrangement uses TRBV2 and TRBJ2-5; 7 nucleotides agree with TRBD2. CDR3 length equals 14 residues. Trimming at V came to 2 bases and at J to 9 bases, leaving 9 bases not matched to a gene. The V gene's germline CDR1 is SNHLY and CDR2 FYNNEI. CDR3 coding DNA: TGTGCCAGCAGTGAAACCAGCGGGGTGTCCCCCCAGTACTTC. Protein: CASSETSGVSPQYF.

This chain uses TRBV12-3 or TRBV12-4 with TRBJ2-7, with unresolved D. The CDR3 contains 12 residues. V was cut by 3 bases and J by 2 bases, with 5 bases left in between. The CDR3: CASSFRAYEQYF. For the CDR3, the DNA is TGTGCCAGCAGTTTCCGTGCCTACGAGCAGTACTTC.

CDR3 in DNA: TGTGCCAGCAGCTTGACCCCGGGGCAGGCTTTCTTT. Translation gives CASSLTPGQAFF. The chain links TRBV12-3 or TRBV12-4 to TRBJ1-1; weak D call: TRBD1 (5 bases). Deletions cut 6 bases from V and 11 bases from J, with 16 bases between. The CDR3 is 12 amino acids.

The gene calls are TRBV7-6 and TRBJ2-7; D not resolved. The CDR3 has 13 amino acids. With 5 bases removed from V and 4 bases from J, the gap between germline ends came to 12 bases. Germline loops: CDR1 SGHVS, CDR2 FNYEAQ. CDR3 sequence reads: CASSNQLGYEQYF. DNA of the CDR3: TGTGCCAGCAGCAACCAGCTAGGATACGAGCAGTACTTC.

V and J are TRBV9 and TRBJ2-1, with no clear D. V dropped 4 bases and J dropped 7 bases, with 9 bases sitting between them. The CDR3 has 12 amino acids. Germline V gene sequence: CDR1 SGDLS, CDR2 YYNGEE. CDR3 protein: CASSPQENEQFF. The CDR3 DNA reads TGTGCCAGCAGCCCGCAGGAGAATGAGCAGTTCTTC.

The rearrangement joins TRBV4-3 to TRBJ2-2, with D possibly matching TRBD2 (6 bases). The CDR3 is made up of 15 amino acids. Trimming took off 0 bases at V and 6 bases at J, with 11 bases between the two ends. Germline CDR1 is LGHNA and CDR2 is YSLEER. The CDR3 region has the DNA TGCGCCAGCAGCCAAGAGTCTCGGGGGTCCGGGGAGCTGTTTTTT. This encodes CASSQESRGSGELFF.

This chain uses TRBV27 with TRBJ1-2, with TRBD1 as a possible D gene (5 bases). The germline gives CDR1 MNHEY, CDR2 SMNVEV (reference sequence). The CDR3 runs 12 residues. V shed 11 bases and J shed 7 bases, with 17 bases lying between them. The CDR3 bases are TGTGCCGTCGGGGGGGGTATGGGTGGCTACACCTTC. Translated: CAVGGGMGGYTF.

The CDR3 DNA follows: TGTGCCAGCAGACGGGACAGGGGGTATGGCTACACCTTC. This codes for CASRRDRGYGYTF. The chain employs TRBV12-3 or TRBV12-4 and TRBJ1-2, with 11 nucleotides matching TRBD1. This CDR3 has 13 residues. J gave up 5 bases and V 6 bases, and 2 bases lay outside the gene matches.

The J gene is TRBJ1-1, the V gene TRBV5-1; D perhaps matches TRBD1 (5 bases). Germline loops: CDR1 SGHRS, CDR2 YFSETQ. Between the trimmed V and J ends, which lost 2 bases and 1 base, there was a span of 18 bases. This CDR3 is 17 amino acids long. The CDR3 region is CASSFSREGSGNTEAFF. The CDR3 DNA follows: TGCGCCAGCAGCTTCTCCCGGGAGGGGAGTGGGAACACTGAAGCTTTCTTT.

The CDR3, as DNA: TGTGCCTGGAGTTCGCAGACCTTTAGGCCGAACATTCAGTACTTC. It is translated as CAWSSQTFRPNIQYF. The chain employs TRBV30 and TRBJ2-4; the D is unclear. Germline V gives CDR1 GTSNPN, CDR2 SVGIG (reference sequence). V was clipped by 2 bases and J by 7 bases, with 18 bases between them. This CDR3 region has 15 residues.

V usage is TRBV7-6 and J usage is TRBJ1-3, with 7 bases fitting TRBD1. There are 14 residues in the CDR3. Germline V gene lookup returns CDR1 SGHVS and CDR2 FNYEAQ. V lost 1 base and J lost 8; bases outside the gene matches: 5. In nucleotides, the CDR3 is TGTGCCAGCAGCTTAGGCCCAGGGGGGGACACCATATATTTT. Translated: CASSLGPGGDTIYF.

This rearrangement joins TRBV30 to TRBJ1-5; 7 bases are a match to TRBD1. V gave up 0 bases and J gave up 10 bases; unmatched junction bases: 12. This CDR3 region has 15 residues. CDR1 and CDR2 (germline): GTSNPN, SVGIG (reference sequence). This chain's CDR3 is CAWSVGTAIISPQHF. Here the CDR3 DNA reads TGTGCCTGGAGTGTAGGGACAGCCATAATCAGCCCCCAGCATTTT.

The J gene is TRBJ1-3, the V gene TRBV13, with 9 bases identical to TRBD1. The ends lost 5 bases at V and 4 bases at J; junction bases unmatched: 6. Germline-derived CDR1 and CDR2 are PRHDT and FYEKMQ (reference sequence). This CDR3 region has 15 residues. In DNA, the CDR3 is TGTGCCAGCAGCAGAGACAGGGGGGAAGGAAACACCATATATTTT. Protein: CASSRDRGEGNTIYF.

The chain couples TRBV6-5 to TRBJ1-3; no clear D. CDR3 length: 14 amino acids. Looked up from germline, CDR1 is MNHEY and CDR2 is SVGAGI. Trimming took 6 bases from V and 0 from J, leaving 9 bases between them. The chain's CDR3 is CASRDSRSGNTIYF. CDR3 sequence (DNA): TGTGCCAGCAGGGACTCCCGCTCTGGAAACACCATATATTTT.

This clone was recorded only once. The chain employs TRBV11-1 and TRBJ2-7, with D possibly matching TRBD2 (6 bases). From germline, CDR1 is SGHAT and CDR2 FQDESV (reference sequence). Trimming stripped 3 bases from V and 6 bases from J, with 18 bases between. The CDR3 is 15 amino acids. CDR3 sequence reads: CASSLGGDRASEQYF. CDR3 bases: TGTGCCAGCAGCTTGGGCGGGGACCGCGCGTCCGAGCAGTACTTC. Full variable domain (rest looked up from reference TRBV11-1 and TRBJ2-7): EAEVAQSPRYKITEKSQAVAFWCDPISGHATLYWYRQILGQGPELLVQFQDESVVDDSQLPKDRFSAERLKGVDSTLKIQPAELGDSAMYLCASSLGGDRASEQYFGPGTRLTVT.

The chain employs TRBV7-2 and TRBJ1-3; D is perhaps TRBD1 (5 bases). CDR1 is SGHTA and CDR2 is FQGNSA in the germline V gene. Trimming took off 5 bases at V and 0 bases at J, with 14 bases between the two ends. CDR3 length: 16 amino acids. CDR3 amino acids: CASSPGPSTSGNTIYF. Written as DNA, the CDR3 is TGTGCCAGCAGCCCGGGACCCTCGACCTCTGGAAACACCATATATTTT. The full variable domain, rest sourced from reference TRBV7-2 and TRBJ1-3, is GAGVSQSPSNKVTEKGKDVELRCDPISGHTALYWYRQSLGQGLEFLIYFQGNSAPDKSGLPSDRFSAERTGGSVSTLTIQRTQQEDSAVYLCASSPGPSTSGNTIYFGEGSWLTVV.

This chain uses TRBV18 with TRBJ1-2; D unresolved. The CDR3 runs to 15 residues. Germline V gives CDR1 KGHSH, CDR2 LQKENI. With 6 bases removed from V and 4 bases from J, the gap between germline ends came to 18 bases. CDR3 in DNA: TGTGCCAGCTCCGCTATGGCCTCAACCCCCTATGGCTACACCTTC. Its translation is CASSAMASTPYGYTF.

The chain combines TRBV7-8 with TRBJ1-5, with D tentatively TRBD1 (5 bases). CDR3 length equals 15 residues. V shed 1 base and J shed 6 bases, with 13 bases lying between them. Germline V gene sequence: CDR1 SGHVS, CDR2 FQNEAQ. The CDR3 here is CASSLVGERSQPQHF. As DNA, the CDR3 is TGTGCCAGCAGCTTAGTAGGGGAACGTAGTCAGCCCCAGCATTTT.

This rearrangement joins TRBV7-2 to TRBJ2-1; maybe TRBD2 (5 bases). Germline values: CDR1 SGHTA, CDR2 FQGNSA. The length of the CDR3 is 14 residues. Trimming shortened V by 5 bases and J by 5 bases, and 13 bases separated the two germline ends. The CDR3 nucleotides read TGTGCCAGCAGCCGGGTGAGAGGGAACAATGAGCAGTTCTTC. This codes for CASSRVRGNNEQFF. The full variable domain, in which reference TRBV7-2 and TRBJ2-1 provide the parts outside the CDR3, is GAGVSQSPSNKVTEKGKDVELRCDPISGHTALYWYRQSLGQGLEFLIYFQGNSAPDKSGLPSDRFSAERTGGSVSTLTIQRTQQEDSAVYLCASSRVRGNNEQFFGPGTRLTVL.

The chain joins TRBV5-1 to TRBJ2-2, with TRBD1 as a possible D gene (6 bases). Germline V lookup: CDR1 SGHRS, CDR2 YFSETQ. The CDR3 covers 16 residues. With 0 bases removed from V and 6 bases from J, the gap between germline ends came to 15 bases. CDR3 sequence reads: CASSLDLAGVSGELFF. The CDR3 nucleotides read TGCGCCAGCAGCTTGGACTTGGCAGGGGTATCCGGGGAGCTGTTTTTT.

Only one count was recorded for this clone. The chain couples TRBV9 to TRBJ1-2; D is undetermined. Germline V CDR1 and CDR2: SGDLS, YYNGEE. V lost 4 bases, J lost 7 bases, and 17 bases lay in between. The CDR3 sequence is 14 residues long. CDR3 residues: CASSPWGSAGGYTF. DNA for the CDR3: TGTGCCAGCAGCCCGTGGGGAAGCGCGGGTGGCTACACCTTC.